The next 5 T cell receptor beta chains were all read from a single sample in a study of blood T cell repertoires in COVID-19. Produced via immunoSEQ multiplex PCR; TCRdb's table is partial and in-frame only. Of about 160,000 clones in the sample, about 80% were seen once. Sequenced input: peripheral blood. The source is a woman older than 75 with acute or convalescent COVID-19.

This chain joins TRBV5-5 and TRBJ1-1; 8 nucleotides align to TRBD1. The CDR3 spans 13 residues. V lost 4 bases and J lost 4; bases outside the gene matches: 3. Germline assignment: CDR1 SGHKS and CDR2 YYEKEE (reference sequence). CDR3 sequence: CASSRDRTTEAFF. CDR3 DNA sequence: TGTGCCAGCAGCAGGGACAGGACCACTGAAGCTTTCTTT.

For the CDR3, the DNA is TGTGCCAGCTCACCGGACAGCTCTGGGGCCAACGTCCTGACTTTC. This codes for CASSPDSSGANVLTF. V is TRBV18 and J is TRBJ2-6, with a weak D call TRBD1 (6 bases). There are 15 residues in the CDR3. The ends were cut back, 3 bases at V and 0 bases at J, with 6 bases in the middle. Germline CDR1 reads KGHSH; CDR2 reads LQKENI.

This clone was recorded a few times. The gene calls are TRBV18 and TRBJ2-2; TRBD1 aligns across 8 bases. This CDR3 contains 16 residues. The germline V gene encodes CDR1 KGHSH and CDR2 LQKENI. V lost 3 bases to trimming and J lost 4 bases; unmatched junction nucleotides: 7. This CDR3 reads CASSPQGARVTGELFF. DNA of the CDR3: TGTGCCAGCTCACCGCAGGGGGCGCGTGTCACCGGGGAGCTGTTTTTT. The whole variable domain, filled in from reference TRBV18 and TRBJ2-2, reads NAGVMQNPRHLVRRRGQEARLRCSPMKGHSHVYWYRQLPEEGLKFMVYLQKENIIDESGMPKERFSAEFPKEGPSILRIQQVVRGDSAAYFCASSPQGARVTGELFFGEGSRLTVL.

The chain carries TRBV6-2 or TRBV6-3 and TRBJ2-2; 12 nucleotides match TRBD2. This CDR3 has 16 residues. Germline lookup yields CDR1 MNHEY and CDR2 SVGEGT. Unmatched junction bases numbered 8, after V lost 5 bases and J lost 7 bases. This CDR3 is CASSLAGGPNVGELFF. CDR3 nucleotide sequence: TGTGCCAGCAGTCTAGCGGGAGGGCCTAACGTCGGGGAGCTGTTTTTT.

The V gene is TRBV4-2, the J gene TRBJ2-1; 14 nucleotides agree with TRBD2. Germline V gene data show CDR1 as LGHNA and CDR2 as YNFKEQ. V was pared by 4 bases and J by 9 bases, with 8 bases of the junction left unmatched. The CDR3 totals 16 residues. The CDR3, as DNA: TGTGCCAGCAGCCCAAGACTAGCGGGAGGGCCCAGTGAGCAGTTCTTC. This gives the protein CASSPRLAGGPSEQFF.